This T cell receptor (beta chain) is drawn from a study of graft-versus-host responses after intestinal transplantation. Method: immunoSEQ multiplex PCR; TCRdb's copy keeps in-frame clones and lacks some. Of under 50,000 clones listed, around 92% are singletons. This clone was seen a handful of times. This clonotype was obtained from a human patient who received an intestinal transplant, so some T cells may come from the graft donor. This sample comprised PBMCs, obtained just under 270 days after transplant.

CDR3 sequence (DNA): TGTGCCAGTAGGATGACAGGGGCTAACACTGAAGCTTTCTTT. Translated: CASRMTGANTEAFF. V is TRBV19 and J is TRBJ1-1; 8 bases fit TRBD1. The V gene end was trimmed by 6 bases and the J gene end by 2 bases; junction bases not matched to a gene: 5. CDR1 and CDR2 from the germline V gene are LNHDA and SQIVND (reference sequence). The CDR3 loop spans 14 amino acids.